Shown below are 28 T cell receptor beta chains from a single sample sequenced in a study of spatial heterogeneity in lung cancer. The time point was: sample taken at primary tumor resection. The authors sequenced whole RNA from tumor, nontumor lung or frozen PBMC without sorting. MiXCR was run by TCRdb on the 5' RACE reads, yielding one entry per CDR3 protein. The sample records approximately 2,000 distinct CDR3 sequences, roughly 17% being singletons. The sample in question was PBMCs, obtained at surgery. All receptors derive from a male donor with early-stage non-small cell lung cancer.

This clonotype is medium-sized in the sample. The V gene is TRBV29-1, the J gene TRBJ2-2; the D gene could be TRBD1 or TRBD2 (5 bases each). The CDR3 totals 15 residues. Trimming pared 4 bases from V and 4 bases from J, leaving 16 bases between. Germline CDR1 is SQVTM and CDR2 is ANQGSEA. The DNA of the CDR3 is TGCAGCGTTGCCCCCGGGACCAACCCCACCGGGGAGCTGTTTTTT. Protein product: CSVAPGTNPTGELFF.

This chain links TRBV28 with TRBJ1-2; D might be TRBD1 (6 bases). Germline CDR1 reads MDHEN; CDR2 reads SYDVKM. The CDR3 is 14 amino acids. Trimming took 8 bases from V and 1 from J, leaving 14 bases between them. The CDR3 region is CASVLRGLNYGYTF. The CDR3 coding sequence is TGTGCCAGCGTTCTCAGGGGACTTAACTATGGCTACACCTTC.

This clonotype is medium-sized. CDR3 in amino acids: CASSLYSIGGPGEQYF. As DNA, the CDR3 is TGTGCCAGCAGTTTATATAGTATCGGGGGGCCGGGCGAGCAGTACTTC. The V gene is TRBV27, the J gene TRBJ2-7; D possibly corresponds to TRBD2 (7 bases). The length of the CDR3 is 16 residues. The V gene's germline CDR1 is MNHEY and CDR2 SMNVEV (reference sequence). The V gene lost 1 base and the J gene lost 6 bases, with 19 bases spanning the gap.

This clonotype was recorded many times. This rearrangement joins TRBV12-3 or TRBV12-4 to TRBJ2-6; D remains unclear. V lost 2 bases, J lost 1 base, and 6 bases lay in between. This CDR3 is built from 15 residues. CDR3: CASSLWGSGANVLTF. DNA for the CDR3: TGTGCCAGCAGTTTATGGGGTTCTGGGGCCAACGTCCTGACTTTC.

The chain employs TRBV3-1 and TRBJ1-2, with 7 bases lining up with TRBD1. This CDR3 is 12 amino acids long. With 3 bases clipped from V and 6 bases from J, the junction kept 1 base outside the gene matches. Germline CDR1 and CDR2: LGHDT and YNNKEL (reference sequence). As DNA, the CDR3 is TGTGCCAGCAGCCAGAGGGGGCATGGCTACACCTTC. This gives the protein CASSQRGHGYTF.

The rearrangement links TRBV11-1 to TRBJ2-7; D is undetermined. The CDR3 totals 13 residues. Trimming cost V 2 bases and J 1 base, with 6 bases left between them. The germline CDR1 and CDR2 sequences are SGHAT and FQDESV (reference sequence). The CDR3 nucleotides read TGTGCCAGCAGCTTACAGCTTTCCTACGAGCAGTACTTC. Translation: CASSLQLSYEQYF. Full variable domain (remainder filled in from reference TRBV11-1 and TRBJ2-7): EAEVAQSPRYKITEKSQAVAFWCDPISGHATLYWYRQILGQGPELLVQFQDESVVDDSQLPKDRFSAERLKGVDSTLKIQPAELGDSAMYLCASSLQLSYEQYFGPGTRLTVT.

This chain connects TRBV6-6 to TRBJ1-1; 8 bases fit TRBD1. Germline CDR1 and CDR2: MNHNY and SVGAGI (reference sequence). CDR3 length equals 15 residues. V shed 4 bases and J 7 bases; nucleotides not matched to a gene: 11. The CDR3 reads CASSSNGQGAVEAFF. CDR3 coding DNA: TGTGCCAGCAGTTCAAATGGACAGGGAGCTGTTGAAGCTTTCTTT.

This clonotype was recorded at least ten times. The chain combines TRBV5-1 with TRBJ2-7; 7 nucleotides match TRBD1. This CDR3 contains 15 residues. Germline V gene sequence: CDR1 SGHRS, CDR2 YFSETQ. The V segment lost 2 bases and the J segment 2 bases; nucleotides outside the gene matches: 7. As DNA, the CDR3 is TGCGCCAGCAGCTTCGCAGAAGGGGGCACCTACGAGCAGTACTTC. This gives the protein CASSFAEGGTYEQYF.

The chain couples TRBV20-1 to TRBJ2-1, with TRBD2 matching 7 bases. Germline CDR1 DFQATT, CDR2 SNEGSKA (reference sequence). V lost 7 bases and J lost 7; bases outside the gene matches: 4. CDR3 length equals 11 residues. CDR3 nucleotide sequence: TGCAGTGAGAGCGGGGAAAATGAGCAGTTCTTC. This codes for CSESGENEQFF.

This clonotype is judged medium-sized. The chain links TRBV19 to TRBJ1-1; the D is unclear. The germline V gene has CDR1 LNHDA and CDR2 SQIVND (reference sequence). The CDR3 runs 13 residues. With 6 bases removed from V and 4 bases from J, the gap between germline ends came to 12 bases. The chain's CDR3 is CASSRAWGTEAFF. DNA of the CDR3: TGTGCCAGTAGCCGGGCGTGGGGCACTGAAGCTTTCTTT.

This clonotype came up a few times. CDR3 sequence: CASSLVGPSYEQYF. DNA of the CDR3: TGTGCCAGCAGTCTTGTGGGTCCCTCCTACGAGCAGTACTTC. This chain joins TRBV2 and TRBJ2-7; D is unresolved. This CDR3 region has 14 residues. V was shortened by 5 bases and J by 0 bases, with 11 bases between the two germline ends. The germline V gene has CDR1 SNHLY and CDR2 FYNNEI. Together with reference TRBV2 and TRBJ2-7, the CDR3 gives the full variable domain: EPEVTQTPSHQVTQMGQEVILRCVPISNHLYFYWYRQILGQKVEFLVSFYNNEISEKSEIFDDQFSVERPDGSNFTLKIRSTKLEDSAMYFCASSLVGPSYEQYFGPGTRLTVT.

This clonotype was observed many times. The chain uses TRBV29-1 and TRBJ2-1; D might be TRBD2 (6 bases). Germline V lookup: CDR1 SQVTM, CDR2 ANQGSEA. There are 15 residues in the CDR3. The V end was cut by 1 base, the J end by 10 bases, with 20 bases between. CDR3 coding DNA: TGCAGCGTTGAAGGCGGGACGAACCCATGGGGGGAGCAGTTCTTC. It codes for CSVEGGTNPWGEQFF.

This rearrangement joins TRBV15 to TRBJ1-6; a weak D match, TRBD1 (5 bases). Trimming removed 7 bases from V and 7 bases from J, with 11 bases in between. CDR1 is LNHNV and CDR2 is YYDKDF in the germline V gene (reference sequence). The CDR3 runs to 13 residues. For the CDR3, the DNA is TGTGCCACCAATGACAGACGCAATTCACCCCTCCACTTT. Protein: CATNDRRNSPLHF.

CDR3 in DNA: TGTGCCAGTAGTGGCGGGGGCTGGAATCAGCCCCAGCATTTT. The encoded protein is CASSGGGWNQPQHF. The chain joins TRBV19 to TRBJ1-5; D perhaps matches TRBD1 (6 bases). V gave up 5 bases and J gave up 4 bases, with 12 bases separating them. CDR3 length equals 14 residues. Germline CDR1 reads LNHDA; CDR2 reads SQIVND (reference sequence).

The J gene is TRBJ2-2, the V gene TRBV12-5, with D uncertain. The germline gives CDR1 LGHNT, CDR2 FRNRAP. The CDR3 sequence is 12 residues long. V was trimmed by 5 bases and J by 6 bases, leaving 7 bases between them. The CDR3 protein is CASGPAAGELFF. CDR3 DNA sequence: TGTGCTAGTGGTCCTGCGGCCGGGGAGCTGTTTTTT.

In its sample, this clonotype ranks as medium-sized. This rearrangement joins TRBV10-3 to TRBJ2-1, with 11 bases lining up with TRBD2. Germline values: CDR1 ENHRY, CDR2 SYGVKD. The CDR3 is 17 residues long. V dropped 6 bases and J dropped 4; count of bases not matched to a gene: 11. CDR3 coding DNA: TGTGCCATCAGCCACGCCCCGGGACTAGCGGAGTACAATGAGCAGTTCTTC. This translates into CAISHAPGLAEYNEQFF.

In its sample, this clonotype was seen many times. This sequence joins TRBV7-2 and TRBJ1-1, with unresolved D. V was pared by 5 bases and J by 11 bases, with 15 bases between. Per germline, CDR1 SGHTA and CDR2 FQGNSA. This CDR3 contains 12 residues. Written as DNA, the CDR3 is TGTGCCAGCAGCGACACCGGCGATCGGGCTTTCTTT. Its protein product is CASSDTGDRAFF.

This clonotype was observed at least ten times. The chain employs TRBV5-1 and TRBJ2-3; tentative D call: TRBD2 (5 bases). The CDR3 contains 15 residues. Germline CDR1 is SGHRS and CDR2 is YFSETQ. The V end lost 0 bases, the J end lost 4 bases, and 12 bases lay between the germline ends. The CDR3 region has the DNA TGCGCCAGCAGCTTGGACACGGGAACGGCAGATACGCAGTATTTT. It is translated as CASSLDTGTADTQYF.

V and J are TRBV5-1 and TRBJ2-3, with D maybe TRBD1 (5 bases). The germline CDR1 and CDR2 sequences are SGHRS and YFSETQ. Trimming left V 4 bases short and J 1 base short, with 10 bases between. The CDR3 has 14 amino acids. CDR3 loop: CASSKDIGTDTQYF. The CDR3 coding sequence is TGCGCCAGCAGCAAGGACATTGGCACAGATACGCAGTATTTT.

This clonotype was picked up many times. The chain uses TRBV2 and TRBJ2-7; 8 bases are a match to TRBD1. Germline values: CDR1 SNHLY, CDR2 FYNNEI. This CDR3 is built from 13 residues. The ends lost 8 bases at V and 2 bases at J; junction bases unmatched: 5. The CDR3 coding sequence is TGTGCCAGCGACGGACAGGGACCCTACGAGCAGTACTTC. This encodes CASDGQGPYEQYF.

The rearrangement joins TRBV3-1 to TRBJ1-1, with unresolved D. The CDR3 consists of 15 residues. In germline, CDR1 is LGHDT, CDR2 YNNKEL (reference sequence). The ends were cut back, 4 bases at V and 1 base at J, with 13 bases in the middle. The CDR3, as DNA: TGTGCCAGCAGCCCTTCTAGGGTCGGGAACACTGAAGCTTTCTTT. Translating it yields CASSPSRVGNTEAFF.

By proportion, this clonotype is medium-sized (0.01 to 0.1%). V usage is TRBV18 and J usage is TRBJ2-1; D gene unclear. V lost 0 bases and J lost 0, with 9 bases in between. Germline lookup yields CDR1 KGHSH and CDR2 LQKENI. This CDR3 is built from 16 residues. The CDR3 loop reads CASSPPSRGSYNEQFF. DNA of the CDR3: TGTGCCAGCTCACCACCGTCTCGTGGCTCCTACAATGAGCAGTTCTTC.

Concerning this clonotype itself: Germline is not matched at one junction end, which may reflect a read error. The chain joins TRBV28 to TRBJ2-7; the D call may be TRBD1 or TRBD2 (5 bases each). CDR1 MDHEN and CDR2 SYDVKM come from the germline V gene. The CDR3 runs to 14 residues. The CDR3 here is CSSNPSQGEGEQYF. The CDR3 DNA is TGTTCCAGCAACCCCAGTCAGGGAGAGGGCGAGCAGTACTTC.

Judged by abundance, this clonotype is medium-sized. The chain employs TRBV5-1 and TRBJ2-7; 10 bases line up with TRBD2. CDR3 length equals 15 residues. Per germline, CDR1 SGHRS and CDR2 YFSETQ. With 4 bases clipped from V and 6 bases from J, the junction kept 10 bases outside the gene matches. CDR3 nucleotides: TGCGCCAGCAGCCTCCAAGCGGGAGGGCGTCCCGAGCAGTACTTC. Protein sequence: CASSLQAGGRPEQYF.

By its share, this clonotype is medium-sized. The chain uses TRBV28 and TRBJ1-5; D is undetermined. In germline, CDR1 is MDHEN, CDR2 SYDVKM. Trimming cost V 5 bases and J 3 bases, with 5 bases left between them. CDR3 size: 12 residues. The CDR3 protein is CASSANNQPQHF. Here the CDR3 DNA reads TGTGCCAGCAGTGCGAACAATCAGCCCCAGCATTTT.

By sample share, this clonotype is medium-sized. This CDR3 is CASSLDTGELFF. As DNA, the CDR3 is TGCGCCAGCAGCCTAGACACCGGGGAGCTGTTTTTT. The gene calls are TRBV4-1 and TRBJ2-2, with D hard to call. V was shortened by 4 bases and J by 3 bases, with 3 bases between the two germline ends. CDR3 length: 12 amino acids. Per the germline V gene, CDR1 is MGHRA and CDR2 is YSYEKL.

This clonotype is hyperexpanded. This rearrangement joins TRBV27 to TRBJ2-3, with D uncertain. The length of the CDR3 is 14 residues. Trimming took off 2 bases at V and 6 bases at J, with 12 bases between the two ends. The germline gives CDR1 MNHEY, CDR2 SMNVEV (reference sequence). DNA for the CDR3: TGTGCCAGCAGTTTAAGTGAAATCTCCGATACGCAGTATTTT. Its protein is CASSLSEISDTQYF.

This clonotype counts as medium-sized. The rearrangement uses TRBV7-9 and TRBJ2-1; D possibly corresponds to TRBD1 (5 bases). This CDR3 has 15 residues. Trimming took off 1 base at V and 8 bases at J, with 15 bases between the two ends. Germline loops: CDR1 SEHNR, CDR2 FQNEAQ (reference sequence). In DNA form, the CDR3 reads TGTGCCAGCAGCTTAGGTAGCAGGGCCCGGCATGAGCAGTTCTTC. Amino acids: CASSLGSRARHEQFF.